This TCR beta chain appears in the sequencing data of a study of blood T cells in healthy people across ages. Study-wide results and caveats: Age brought a roughly linear fall in TCR beta diversity measured per million T cells. It was not known whether donors were CMV positive (a possible confounder of expanded clonotype changes). The long-lived group displayed more naive CD4+ cells, plus higher diversity, than the aged donors did.

Primers used in a second PCR of about 6 to 12 cycles were a sample-barcoded 5' primer and a J-beta primer mix. TCRdb fed the 5' RACE reads into MiXCR, producing one record per CDR3 protein. The sample records some 1.5 million distinct CDR3 sequences, 28% being singletons. This clonotype showed up just a few times. The antigen remains unidentified. CDR1 is LGHNA, CDR2 YSLEER, per germline. Trimming stripped 0 bases from V and 6 bases from J, with 7 bases between. The CDR3 is 13 amino acids. Per sample, no less than 5 micrograms of total RNA were extracted. The clonotype was recovered from a woman in her twenties or thirties in good health. The sequenced sample was blood. The rearrangement joins TRBV4-3 to TRBJ2-3; D is undetermined. The chain's CDR3 is CASSQDLQDTQYF. DNA of the CDR3: TGCGCCAGCAGCCAAGATCTCCAGGATACGCAGTATTTT.